The 12 T cell receptor delta chains in this list originate from one sample, sequenced in a study of gammadelta T cells in human blood. TCRdb applied CATT to the RT-PCR reads for clone calling. The data show 650 to 800 delta-chain clones, nearly 55% seen once. The sequenced sample consisted of Vgamma9Vdelta2 gamma-delta T cells from infant blood. Source of these receptors: a human donor.

This clone was seen more than once but under ten times. A far larger clone is one nucleotide away, so this likely arose from a read error. This chain links TRDV2 with TRDJ1, with TRDD3 matching over 13 bases. The germline gives CDR1 GEAIGNYY, CDR2 EKD. The CDR3 sequence is 16 residues long. The V and J ends lost 4 bases and 4 bases, in that order; junction bases with no gene match: 8. CDR3 loop: CACDLVLGDTNDKLIF. CDR3 in DNA: TGTGCCTGTGATCTTGTACTGGGGGATACGAACGATAAACTCATCTTT.

The table lists this clone with a few counts. Different DNA sequences within this sample yield the same CDR3. The J gene is TRDJ1, the V gene TRDV2; TRDD3 agrees at 10 bases. J gave up 2 bases and V 3 bases, and 11 bases lay outside the gene matches. CDR1 and CDR2 (germline): GEAIGNYY, EKD. This CDR3 spans 17 amino acids. The CDR3 DNA is TGTGCCTGTGACCCCGTGGGGTTACTGGGGGATACCGATAAACTCATCTTT. Amino acid sequence: CACDPVGLLGDTDKLIF.

On this clone: The TCRdb protein, from a much larger clone, departs from this DNA's translation at residue 10, likely by read error; the protein shown derives from the DNA. The genes are TRDV2 and TRDJ3, with TRDD3 identical over 8 bases. Losses at the gene ends were 0 bases for V and 0 bases for J; bases not matched to a gene: 6. CDR1 GEAIGNYY and CDR2 EKD come from the germline V gene. The CDR3 is 19 residues long. The CDR3 loop reads CACDTVLGAHSWDTRQMFF. Written as DNA, the CDR3 is TGTGCCTGTGACACCGTACTGGGGGCCCACTCCTGGGACACCCGACAGATGTTTTTC.

As for this clone: This may be a read error: a much more frequent sequence differs by one nucleotide. Other DNA variants within this sample encode the same CDR3. The chain has TRDV2 and TRDJ3; 7 bases map to TRDD3. With 2 bases clipped from V and 0 bases from J, the junction kept 6 bases outside the gene matches. The CDR3 is 18 residues long. CDR1 and CDR2 from the germline V gene are GEAIGNYY and EKD. The CDR3 loop reads CACDNWGLSSWDTRQMFF. CDR3 bases: TGTGCCTGTGACAACTGGGGACTGAGCTCCTGGGACACCCGACAGATGTTTTTC.

This clone has just one count. The likely explanation is a read error, given a far larger clone one base away. Additional DNA sequences in this sample encode the identical CDR3. The chain recombines TRDV2 with TRDJ2; 8 bases agree with TRDD3. Germline V CDR1 and CDR2: GEAIGNYY, EKD. CDR3 length: 18 residues. CDR3 loop: CACDPVLGAIPLTAQLFF. The CDR3 bases are TGTGCCTGTGACCCCGTACTGGGGGCCATCCCTTTAACAGCACAACTCTTCTTT.

This clone was counted between two and nine times. Given a far larger clone just one base away, this is likely a sequencing read error. V and J are TRDV2 and TRDJ1; 10 nucleotides align to TRDD3. Germline lookup yields CDR1 GEAIGNYY and CDR2 EKD. The CDR3 covers 16 residues. V gave up 4 bases and J gave up 4 bases; unmatched junction bases: 11. CDR3 residues: CACDLVLGDSDDKLIF. Here the CDR3 DNA reads TGTGCCTGTGATCTTGTACTGGGGGATTCGGACGATAAACTCATCTTT.

As for this clone: A far larger clone is one nucleotide away, so this likely arose from a read error. Other DNA sequences in the sample encode the same CDR3. This chain joins TRDV2 and TRDJ3, with TRDD3 matching 11 bases. V shed 1 base and J 2 bases; nucleotides not matched to a gene: 3. This CDR3 contains 18 residues. The germline V gene encodes CDR1 GEAIGNYY and CDR2 EKD. DNA of the CDR3: TGTGCCTGTGACACTGTACTGGGGGATACCTGGGACACCCGACAGATGTTTTTC. Translating gives CACDTVLGDTWDTRQMFF.

Comments on this clone: A far larger clone is off by one base, so a read error is likely. This sample includes further DNA sequences coding for the same CDR3. The chain couples TRDV2 to TRDJ2; 10 bases agree with TRDD3. The CDR3 loop spans 19 amino acids. Germline V gives CDR1 GEAIGNYY, CDR2 EKD. CDR3 protein: CACDTILGDKEALTAQLFF. In nucleotides, the CDR3 is TGTGCCTGTGACACGATTCTGGGGGATAAGGAGGCTTTGACGGCACAACTCTTCTTT.

This clone is labeled hyperexpanded (1% or more). The same CDR3 also results from other DNA sequences found in this sample. The chain employs TRDV2 and TRDJ3; 11 positions match TRDD3. Germline V CDR1 and CDR2: GEAIGNYY, EKD. The CDR3 length is 19 residues. Losses at the gene ends were 0 bases for V and 0 bases for J; bases not matched to a gene: 3. As DNA, the CDR3 is TGTGCCTGTGACACCGCTGGGGGATACCCCTCCTGGGACACCCGACAGATGTTTTTC. This encodes CACDTAGGYPSWDTRQMFF.

As regards this clone: This likely reflects a read error, since a far larger clone is one base away. The V and J genes are TRDV2 and TRDJ3; the D gene is possibly TRDD3 (5 bases). Germline V gene sequence: CDR1 GEAIGNYY, CDR2 EKD. V was cut by 2 bases and J by 0 bases, with 10 bases left in between. This CDR3 contains 17 residues. CDR3 coding DNA: TGTGCCTGTGACAAAGGGGAGGTCTCCTGGGACACCCGACAGATGTTTTTC. Protein: CACDKGEVSWDTRQMFF.

This clone was picked up a small number of times. A far larger clone is off by one base, so a read error is likely. The sample has other DNA sequences that encode this CDR3 too. V and J are TRDV2 and TRDJ3, with D possibly being TRDD3 (5 bases). This CDR3 has 17 amino acids. Germline lookup yields CDR1 GEAIGNYY and CDR2 EKD. The CDR3 is CACDTVTSSWDTRQMFF. The CDR3 DNA sequence: TGTGCCTGTGACACCGTTACGAGCTCCTGGGACACCCGACAGATGTTTTTT.

This clone appeared a single time. TCRdb's entry gives the protein of a much larger clone, which mismatches this DNA's translation at residues 7 and 9, likely from a read error; the protein reported here is translated from the DNA. This chain uses TRDV2 with TRDJ2, with D uncertain. The germline V gene encodes CDR1 GEAIGNYY and CDR2 EKD. The CDR3 is 15 amino acids. CDR3 protein: CACDTVVAFTAQLFF. The DNA for the CDR3 is TGTGCCTGTGACACGGTAGTAGCTTTTACAGCACAACTCTTCTTT.